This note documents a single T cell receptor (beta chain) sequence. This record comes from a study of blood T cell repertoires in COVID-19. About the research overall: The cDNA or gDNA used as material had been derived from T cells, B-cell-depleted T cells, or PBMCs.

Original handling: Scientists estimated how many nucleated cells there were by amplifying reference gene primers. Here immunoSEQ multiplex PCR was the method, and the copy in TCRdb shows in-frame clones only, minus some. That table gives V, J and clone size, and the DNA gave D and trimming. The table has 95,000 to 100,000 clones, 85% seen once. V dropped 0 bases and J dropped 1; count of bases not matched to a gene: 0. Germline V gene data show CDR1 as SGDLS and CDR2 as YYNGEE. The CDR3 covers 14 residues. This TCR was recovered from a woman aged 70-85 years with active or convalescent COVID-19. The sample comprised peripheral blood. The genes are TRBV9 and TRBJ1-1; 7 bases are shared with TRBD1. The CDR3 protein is CASSVGDRNTEAFF. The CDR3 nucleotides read TGTGCCAGCAGCGTAGGGGACAGGAACACTGAAGCTTTCTTT.